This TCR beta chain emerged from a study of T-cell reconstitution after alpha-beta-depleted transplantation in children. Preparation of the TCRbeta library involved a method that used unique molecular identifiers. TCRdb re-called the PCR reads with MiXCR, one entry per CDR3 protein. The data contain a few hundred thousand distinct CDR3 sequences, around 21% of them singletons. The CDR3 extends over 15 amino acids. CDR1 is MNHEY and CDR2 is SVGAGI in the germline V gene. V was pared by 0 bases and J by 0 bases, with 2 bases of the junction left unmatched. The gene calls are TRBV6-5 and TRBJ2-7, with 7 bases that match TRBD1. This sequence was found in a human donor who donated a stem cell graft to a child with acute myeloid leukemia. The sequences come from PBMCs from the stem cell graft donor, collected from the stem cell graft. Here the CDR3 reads CASSYSGDSSYEQYF. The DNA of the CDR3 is TGTGCCAGCAGTTACTCGGGGGACAGCTCCTACGAGCAGTACTTC.